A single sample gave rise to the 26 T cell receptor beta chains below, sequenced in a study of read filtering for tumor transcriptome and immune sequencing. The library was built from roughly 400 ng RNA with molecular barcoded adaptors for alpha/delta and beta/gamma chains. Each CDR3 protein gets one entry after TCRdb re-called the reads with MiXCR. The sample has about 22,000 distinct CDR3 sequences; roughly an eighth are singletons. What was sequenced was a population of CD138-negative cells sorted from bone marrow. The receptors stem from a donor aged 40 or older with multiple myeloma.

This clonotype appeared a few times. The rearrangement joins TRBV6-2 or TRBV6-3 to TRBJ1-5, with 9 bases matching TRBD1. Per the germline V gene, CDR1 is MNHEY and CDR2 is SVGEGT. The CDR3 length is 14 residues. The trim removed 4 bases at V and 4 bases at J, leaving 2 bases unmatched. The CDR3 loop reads CASSWGQGNQPQHF. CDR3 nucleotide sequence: TGTGCCAGCAGTTGGGGACAGGGTAATCAGCCCCAGCATTTT.

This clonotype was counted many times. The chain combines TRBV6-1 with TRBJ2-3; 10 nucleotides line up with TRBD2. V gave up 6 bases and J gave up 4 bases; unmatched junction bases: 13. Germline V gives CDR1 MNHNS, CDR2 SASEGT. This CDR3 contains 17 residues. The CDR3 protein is CASSPAPSGSNADTQYF. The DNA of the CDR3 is TGTGCCAGCAGCCCTGCGCCTAGCGGGAGTAACGCAGATACGCAGTATTTT.

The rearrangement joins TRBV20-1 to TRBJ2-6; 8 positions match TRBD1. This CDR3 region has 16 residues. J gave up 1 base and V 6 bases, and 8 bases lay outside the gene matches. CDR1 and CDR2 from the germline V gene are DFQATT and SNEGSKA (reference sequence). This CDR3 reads CSARKQGGSGANVLTF. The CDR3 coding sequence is TGCAGTGCCAGAAAACAGGGGGGATCTGGGGCCAACGTCCTGACTTTC.

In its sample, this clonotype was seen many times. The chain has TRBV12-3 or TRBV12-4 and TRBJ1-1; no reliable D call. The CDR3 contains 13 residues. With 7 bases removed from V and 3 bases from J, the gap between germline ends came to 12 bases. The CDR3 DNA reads TGTGCCAGCACCCCCGTCCTGGACACTGAAGCTTTCTTT. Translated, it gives CASTPVLDTEAFF.

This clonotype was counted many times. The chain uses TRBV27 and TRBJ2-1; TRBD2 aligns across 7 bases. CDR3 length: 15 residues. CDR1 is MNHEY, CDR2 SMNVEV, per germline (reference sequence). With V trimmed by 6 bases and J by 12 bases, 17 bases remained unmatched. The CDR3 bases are TGTGCCAGCAGCCGGGGAAGGGAAGGGTGGGGGGGGCAGTTCTTC. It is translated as CASSRGREGWGGQFF.

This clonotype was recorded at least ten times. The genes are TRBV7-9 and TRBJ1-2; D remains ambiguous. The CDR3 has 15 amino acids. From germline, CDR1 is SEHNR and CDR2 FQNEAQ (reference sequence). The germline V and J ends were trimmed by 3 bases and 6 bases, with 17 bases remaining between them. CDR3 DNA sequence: TGTGCCAGCAGCTTGGGCCGGGAAGGTAGGGATGGCTACACCTTC. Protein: CASSLGREGRDGYTF.

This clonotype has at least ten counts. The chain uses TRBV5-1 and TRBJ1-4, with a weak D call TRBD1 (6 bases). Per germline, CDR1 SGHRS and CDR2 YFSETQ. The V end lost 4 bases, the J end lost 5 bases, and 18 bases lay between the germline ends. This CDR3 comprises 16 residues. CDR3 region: CASSPGRRGMNEKLFF. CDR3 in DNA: TGCGCCAGCAGCCCCGGACGGAGGGGGATGAATGAAAAACTGTTTTTT.

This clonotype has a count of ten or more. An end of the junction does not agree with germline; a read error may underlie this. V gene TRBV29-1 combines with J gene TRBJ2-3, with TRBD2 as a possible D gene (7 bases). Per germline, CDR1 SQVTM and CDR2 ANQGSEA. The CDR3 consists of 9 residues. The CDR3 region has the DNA TGCAGCGTTGATAGGGGGGGAAATTTT. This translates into CSVDRGGNF.

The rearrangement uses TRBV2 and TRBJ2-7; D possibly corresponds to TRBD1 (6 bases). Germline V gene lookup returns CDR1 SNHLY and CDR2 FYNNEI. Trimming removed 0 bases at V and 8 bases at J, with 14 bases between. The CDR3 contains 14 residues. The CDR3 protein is CASSEALAGEKQYF. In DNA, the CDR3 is TGTGCCAGCAGTGAAGCGCTGGCAGGGGAGAAGCAGTACTTC.

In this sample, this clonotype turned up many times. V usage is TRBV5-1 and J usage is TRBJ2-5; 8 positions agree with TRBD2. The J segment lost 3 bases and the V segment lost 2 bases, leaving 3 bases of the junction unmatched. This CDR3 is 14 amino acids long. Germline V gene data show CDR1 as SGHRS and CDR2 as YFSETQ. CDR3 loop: CASSFTTSEETQYF. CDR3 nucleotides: TGCGCCAGCAGCTTTACGACTAGCGAAGAGACCCAGTACTTC.

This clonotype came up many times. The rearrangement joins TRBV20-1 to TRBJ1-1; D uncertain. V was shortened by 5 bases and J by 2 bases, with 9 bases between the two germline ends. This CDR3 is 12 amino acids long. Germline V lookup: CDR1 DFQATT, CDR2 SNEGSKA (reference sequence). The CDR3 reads CSAGQDNTEAFF. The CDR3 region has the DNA TGCAGTGCTGGTCAAGATAACACTGAAGCTTTCTTT.

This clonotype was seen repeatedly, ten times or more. Here the CDR3 reads CSARPDSGRKETQYF. CDR3 DNA sequence: TGCAGTGCTAGACCGGATAGCGGGAGAAAAGAGACCCAGTACTTC. The V and J genes are TRBV20-1 and TRBJ2-5; 9 nucleotides line up with TRBD2. V gave up 2 bases and J gave up 3 bases; unmatched junction bases: 7. This CDR3 has 15 amino acids. Germline V gene sequence: CDR1 DFQATT, CDR2 SNEGSKA (reference sequence).

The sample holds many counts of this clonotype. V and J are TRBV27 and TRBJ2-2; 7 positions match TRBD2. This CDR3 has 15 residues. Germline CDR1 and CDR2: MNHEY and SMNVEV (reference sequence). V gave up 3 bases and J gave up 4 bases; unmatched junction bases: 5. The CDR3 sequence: CASSLNGGTTGELFF. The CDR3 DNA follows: TGTGCCAGCAGTTTGAACGGGGGGACCACCGGGGAGCTGTTTTTT.

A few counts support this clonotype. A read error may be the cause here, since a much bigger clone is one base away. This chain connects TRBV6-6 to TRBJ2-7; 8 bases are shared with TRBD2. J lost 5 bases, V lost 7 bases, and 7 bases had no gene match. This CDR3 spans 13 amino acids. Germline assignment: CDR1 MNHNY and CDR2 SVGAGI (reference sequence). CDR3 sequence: CASTYREGDEQYF. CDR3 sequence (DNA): TGTGCCAGCACCTACCGGGAGGGGGACGAGCAGTACTTC.

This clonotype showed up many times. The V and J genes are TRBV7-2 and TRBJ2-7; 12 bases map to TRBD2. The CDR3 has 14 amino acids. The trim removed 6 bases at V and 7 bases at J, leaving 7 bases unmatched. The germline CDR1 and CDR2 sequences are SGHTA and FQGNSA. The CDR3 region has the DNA TGTGCCAGCAGGGCTAGCGGGAGGGCCGGGGAGCAGTACTTC. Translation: CASRASGRAGEQYF. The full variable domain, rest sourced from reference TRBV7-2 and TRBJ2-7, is GAGVSQSPSNKVTEKGKDVELRCDPISGHTALYWYRQSLGQGLEFLIYFQGNSAPDKSGLPSDRFSAERTGGSVSTLTIQRTQQEDSAVYLCASRASGRAGEQYFGPGTRLTVT.

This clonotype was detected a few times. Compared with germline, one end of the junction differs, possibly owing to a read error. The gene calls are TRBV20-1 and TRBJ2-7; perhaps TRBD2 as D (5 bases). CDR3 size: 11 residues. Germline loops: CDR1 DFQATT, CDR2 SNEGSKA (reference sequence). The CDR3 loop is CNARGFYEQYF. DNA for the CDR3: TGCAATGCTAGAGGGTTCTACGAGCAGTACTTC.

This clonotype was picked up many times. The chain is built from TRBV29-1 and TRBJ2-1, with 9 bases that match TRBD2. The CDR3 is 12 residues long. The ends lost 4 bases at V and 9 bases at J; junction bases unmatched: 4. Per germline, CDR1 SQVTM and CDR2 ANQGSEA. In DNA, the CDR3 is TGCAGCGTTGTAGCGGGAGATAGTGAGCAGTTCTTC. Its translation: CSVVAGDSEQFF.

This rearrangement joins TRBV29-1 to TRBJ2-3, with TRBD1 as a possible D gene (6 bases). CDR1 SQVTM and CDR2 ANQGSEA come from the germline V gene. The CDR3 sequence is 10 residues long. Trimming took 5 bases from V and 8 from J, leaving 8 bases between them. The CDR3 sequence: CSVRQVTQYF. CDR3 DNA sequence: TGCAGCGTTAGACAGGTTACGCAGTATTTT.

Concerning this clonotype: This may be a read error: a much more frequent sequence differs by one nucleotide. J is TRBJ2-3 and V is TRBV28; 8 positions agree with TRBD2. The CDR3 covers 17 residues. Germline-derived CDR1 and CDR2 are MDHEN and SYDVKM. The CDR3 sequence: CAGSSPRGGRRTDTQYF. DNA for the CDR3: TGTGCCGGCAGTTCTCCACGGGGGGGTAGGAGGACAGATACGCAGTATTTT.

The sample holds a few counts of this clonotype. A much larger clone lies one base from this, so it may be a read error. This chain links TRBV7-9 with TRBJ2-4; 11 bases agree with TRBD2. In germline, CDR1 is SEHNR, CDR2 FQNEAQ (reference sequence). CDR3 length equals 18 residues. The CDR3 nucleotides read TGTGCCAGCAGCCCTACCACGGGACTAGCGGTTACCAAAAACATTCGGTACTTC. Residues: CASSPTTGLAVTKNIRYF. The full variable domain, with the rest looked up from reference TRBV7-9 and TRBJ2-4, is DTGVSQNPRHKITKRGQNVTFRCDPISEHNRLYWYRQTLGQGPEFLTYFQNEAQLEKSRLLSDRFSAERPKGSFSTLEIQRTEQGDSAMYLCASSPTTGLAVTKNIRYFGAGTRLSVL.

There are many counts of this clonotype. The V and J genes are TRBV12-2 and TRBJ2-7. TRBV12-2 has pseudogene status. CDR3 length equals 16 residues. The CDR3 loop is CASRLSRVRGTYEQYF. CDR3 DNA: TGTGCAAGTCGGCTTAGCAGGGTCAGGGGCACCTACGAGCAGTACTTC.

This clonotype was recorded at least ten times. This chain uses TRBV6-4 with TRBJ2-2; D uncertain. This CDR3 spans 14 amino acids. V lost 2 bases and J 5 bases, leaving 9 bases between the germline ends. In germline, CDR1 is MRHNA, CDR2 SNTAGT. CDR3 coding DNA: TGTGCCAGCAGTGACCTGGTGGGGACCGGGGAGCTGTTTTTT. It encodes CASSDLVGTGELFF.

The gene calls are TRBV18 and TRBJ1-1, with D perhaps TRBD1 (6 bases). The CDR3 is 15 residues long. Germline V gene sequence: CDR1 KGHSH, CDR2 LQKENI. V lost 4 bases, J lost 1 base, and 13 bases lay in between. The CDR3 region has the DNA TGTGCCAGCTCACGATCTCAGGGGACGAACACTGAAGCTTTCTTT. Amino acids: CASSRSQGTNTEAFF.

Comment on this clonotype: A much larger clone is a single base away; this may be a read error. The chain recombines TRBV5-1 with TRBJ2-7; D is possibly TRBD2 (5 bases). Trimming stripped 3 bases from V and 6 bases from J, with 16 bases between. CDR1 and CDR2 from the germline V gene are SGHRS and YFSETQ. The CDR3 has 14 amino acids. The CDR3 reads CASSYTGFPSEQYF. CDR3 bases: TGCGCCAGCAGCTACACGGGATTCCCGAGCGAGCAGTACTTC.

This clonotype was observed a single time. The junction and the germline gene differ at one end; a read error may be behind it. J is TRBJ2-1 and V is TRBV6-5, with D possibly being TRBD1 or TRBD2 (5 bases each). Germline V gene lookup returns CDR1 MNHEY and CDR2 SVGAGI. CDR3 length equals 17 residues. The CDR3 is CASSYSRGPSSNNEQFF. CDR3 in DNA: TGTGCCAGCAGTTACTCGAGGGGACCCAGCTCCAACAATGAGCAGTTCTTC.

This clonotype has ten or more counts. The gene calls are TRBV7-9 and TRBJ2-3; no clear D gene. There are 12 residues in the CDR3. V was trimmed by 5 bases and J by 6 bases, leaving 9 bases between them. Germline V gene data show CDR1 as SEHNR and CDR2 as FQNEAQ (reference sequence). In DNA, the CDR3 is TGTGCCAGCAGCATACAATCCGATACGCAGTATTTT. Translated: CASSIQSDTQYF.